The clone carrying this TCR beta chain was observed at least ten times. TCRdb itself ran the 5' RACE reads through MiXCR, one entry per CDR3 protein. The sample records more than 250,000 distinct CDR3 sequences, about 9.9% being singletons. The CDR3 totals 14 residues. V gave up 2 bases and J gave up 1 base, with 7 bases separating them. Per the germline V gene, CDR1 is SGHRS and CDR2 is YFSETQ. These data belong to a study of CD8 T cells in ankylosing spondylitis. The sample comprised blood, either unsorted or a sorted T cell fraction (not recorded which). This chain links TRBV5-1 with TRBJ1-5; D perhaps matches TRBD1 (5 bases). The TCR sequence derives from a female donor with ankylosing spondylitis or in good health (not recorded which). CDR3 protein: CASSLGESNQPQHF. CDR3 in DNA: TGCGCCAGCAGCTTAGGGGAAAGCAATCAGCCCCAGCATTTT.